This record concerns one T cell receptor beta chain sequence. Its antigen is still unknown. This sample is drawn from a study of shared clonotypes between healthy human individuals. About the research overall: Aged between 18 and 49, the donors were a couple of women and a few men. Broader study findings: The generation probabilities recorded for non-shared clonotypes fell below those of clonotypes shared by all four donors.

Losses at the gene ends were 0 bases for V and 5 bases for J; bases not matched to a gene: 6. The CDR3 has 15 amino acids. Germline loops: CDR1 MNHEY, CDR2 SMNVEV (reference sequence). CD8 cells regarded as naive lacked CD45RO, were positively chosen for CCR7, and omitted terminally differentiated effector memory CD45RA+ cells. Method: immunoSEQ multiplex PCR; TCRdb's copy keeps in-frame clones and lacks some. The sample has approximately 650,000 clones; 95% to 96% are singletons. The sequence derives from a woman aged 30 to 39 in good health. The genes are TRBV27 and TRBJ2-5; TRBD2 matches at 7 bases. Sequenced input: naive CD8+ T cells sorted from blood. CDR3 sequence: CASSLSRGSRETQYF. DNA for the CDR3: TGTGCCAGCAGTTTATCACGCGGGAGCCGGGAGACCCAGTACTTC.